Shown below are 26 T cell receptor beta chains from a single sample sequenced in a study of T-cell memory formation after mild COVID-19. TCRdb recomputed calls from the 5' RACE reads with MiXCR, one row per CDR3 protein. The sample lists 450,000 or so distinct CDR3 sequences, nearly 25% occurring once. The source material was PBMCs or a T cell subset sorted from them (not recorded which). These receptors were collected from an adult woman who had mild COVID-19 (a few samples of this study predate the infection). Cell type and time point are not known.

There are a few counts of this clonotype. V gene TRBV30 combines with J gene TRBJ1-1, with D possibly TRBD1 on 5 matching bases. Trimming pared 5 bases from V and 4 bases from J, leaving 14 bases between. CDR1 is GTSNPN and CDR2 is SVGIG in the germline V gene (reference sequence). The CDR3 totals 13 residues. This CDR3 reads CAWSRWGPTEAFF. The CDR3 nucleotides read TGTGCCTGGTCAAGGTGGGGACCCACTGAAGCTTTCTTT.

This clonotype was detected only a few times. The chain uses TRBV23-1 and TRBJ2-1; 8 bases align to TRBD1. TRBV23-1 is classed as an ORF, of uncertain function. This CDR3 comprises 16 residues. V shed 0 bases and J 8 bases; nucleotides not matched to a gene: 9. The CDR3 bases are TGCGCCAGCAGTCAATCTTTGACAGGGGAACGGGATGAGCAGTTCTTC. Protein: CASSQSLTGERDEQFF.

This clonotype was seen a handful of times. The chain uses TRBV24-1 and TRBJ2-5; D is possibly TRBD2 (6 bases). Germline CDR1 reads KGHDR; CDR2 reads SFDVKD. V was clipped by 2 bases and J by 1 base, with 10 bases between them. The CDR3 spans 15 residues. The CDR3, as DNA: TGTGCCACCAGTGATTCTCGGGACTTCCAAGAGACCCAGTACTTC. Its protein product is CATSDSRDFQETQYF.

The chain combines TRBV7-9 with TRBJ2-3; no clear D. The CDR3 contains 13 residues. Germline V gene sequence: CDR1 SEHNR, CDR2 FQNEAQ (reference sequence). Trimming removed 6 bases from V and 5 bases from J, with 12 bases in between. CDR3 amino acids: CASRLGSEDTQYF. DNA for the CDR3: TGTGCCAGCAGGTTGGGCTCGGAAGATACGCAGTATTTT. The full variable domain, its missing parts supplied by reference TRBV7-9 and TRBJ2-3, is DTGVSQNPRHKITKRGQNVTFRCDPISEHNRLYWYRQTLGQGPEFLTYFQNEAQLEKSRLLSDRFSAERPKGSFSTLEIQRTEQGDSAMYLCASRLGSEDTQYFGPGTRLTVL.

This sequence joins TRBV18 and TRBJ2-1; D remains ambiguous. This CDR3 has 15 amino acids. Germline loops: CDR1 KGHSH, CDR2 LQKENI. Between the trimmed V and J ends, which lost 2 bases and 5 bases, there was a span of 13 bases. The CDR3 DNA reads TGTGCCAGCTCACCAGACGGAGACGGTGACAATGAGCAGTTCTTC. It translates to CASSPDGDGDNEQFF.

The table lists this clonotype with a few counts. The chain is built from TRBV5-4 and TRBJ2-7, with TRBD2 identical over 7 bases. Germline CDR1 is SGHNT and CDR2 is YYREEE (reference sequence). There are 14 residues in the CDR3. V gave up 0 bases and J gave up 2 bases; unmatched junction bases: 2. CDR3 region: CASSLGGSAYEQYF. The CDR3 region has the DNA TGTGCCAGCAGCTTGGGCGGGAGTGCCTACGAGCAGTACTTC.

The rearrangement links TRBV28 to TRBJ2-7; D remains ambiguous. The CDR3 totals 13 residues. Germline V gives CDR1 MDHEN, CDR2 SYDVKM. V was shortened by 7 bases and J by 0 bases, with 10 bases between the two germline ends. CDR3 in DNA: TGTGCCAGCAATCAGGAACCCTCCTACGAGCAGTACTTC. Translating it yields CASNQEPSYEQYF.

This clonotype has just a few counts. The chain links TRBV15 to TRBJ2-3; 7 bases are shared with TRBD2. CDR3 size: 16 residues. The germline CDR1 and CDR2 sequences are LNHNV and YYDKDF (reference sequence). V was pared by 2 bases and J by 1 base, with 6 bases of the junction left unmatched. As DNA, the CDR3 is TGTGCCACCAGCAGAATCCAGGGAGGGGGCACAGATACGCAGTATTTT. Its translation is CATSRIQGGGTDTQYF.

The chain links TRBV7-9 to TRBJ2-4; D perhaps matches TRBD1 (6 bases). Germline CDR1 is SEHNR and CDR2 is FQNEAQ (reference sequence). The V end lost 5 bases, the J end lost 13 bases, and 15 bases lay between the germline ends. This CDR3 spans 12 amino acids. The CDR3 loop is CASSDNNREQYF. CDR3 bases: TGTGCCAGCAGCGATAACAACAGGGAACAGTACTTC.

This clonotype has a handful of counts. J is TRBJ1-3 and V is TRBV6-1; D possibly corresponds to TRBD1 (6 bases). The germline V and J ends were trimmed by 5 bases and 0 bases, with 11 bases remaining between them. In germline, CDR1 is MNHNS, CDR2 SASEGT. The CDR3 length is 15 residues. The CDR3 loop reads CASSPRTVSGNTIYF. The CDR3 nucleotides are TGTGCCAGCAGTCCCCGGACAGTCTCTGGAAACACCATATATTTT.

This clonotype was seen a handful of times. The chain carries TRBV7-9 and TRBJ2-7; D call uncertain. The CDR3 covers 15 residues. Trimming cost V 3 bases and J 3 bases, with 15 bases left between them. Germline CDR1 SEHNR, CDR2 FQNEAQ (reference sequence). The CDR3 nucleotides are TGTGCCAGCAGCTTGCCCACGAGTCCCAGCTACGAGCAGTACTTC. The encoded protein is CASSLPTSPSYEQYF.

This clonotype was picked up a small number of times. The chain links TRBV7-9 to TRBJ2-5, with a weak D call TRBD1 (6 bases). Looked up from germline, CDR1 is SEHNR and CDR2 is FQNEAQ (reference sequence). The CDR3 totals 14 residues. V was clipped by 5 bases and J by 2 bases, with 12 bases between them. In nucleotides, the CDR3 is TGTGCCAGCAGCGTTCTTGGGACACAAGAGACCCAGTACTTC. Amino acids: CASSVLGTQETQYF.

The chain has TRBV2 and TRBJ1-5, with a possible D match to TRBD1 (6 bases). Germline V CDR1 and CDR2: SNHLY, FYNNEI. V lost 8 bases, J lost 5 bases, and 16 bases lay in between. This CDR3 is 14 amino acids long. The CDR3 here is CASSGGGNYQPQHF. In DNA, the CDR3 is TGTGCCAGCTCGGGAGGGGGAAATTATCAGCCCCAGCATTTT.

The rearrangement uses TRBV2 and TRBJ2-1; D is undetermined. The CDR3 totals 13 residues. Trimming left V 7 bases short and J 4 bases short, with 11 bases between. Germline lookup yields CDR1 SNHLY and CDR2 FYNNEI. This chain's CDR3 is CASTPTEYNEQFF. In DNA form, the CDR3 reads TGTGCCAGCACTCCGACTGAATACAATGAGCAGTTCTTC.

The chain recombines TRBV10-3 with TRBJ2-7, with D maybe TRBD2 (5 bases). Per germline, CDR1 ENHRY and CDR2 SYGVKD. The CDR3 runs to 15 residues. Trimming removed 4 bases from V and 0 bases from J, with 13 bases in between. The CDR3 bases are TGTGCCATCAGTGCCAAGGATGGAGGCTCCTACGAGCAGTACTTC. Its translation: CAISAKDGGSYEQYF.

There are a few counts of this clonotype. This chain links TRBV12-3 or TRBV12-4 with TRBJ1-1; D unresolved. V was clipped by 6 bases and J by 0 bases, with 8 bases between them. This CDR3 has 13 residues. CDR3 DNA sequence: TGTGCCAGCAGCCTTCTATTGAACACTGAAGCTTTCTTT. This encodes CASSLLLNTEAFF.

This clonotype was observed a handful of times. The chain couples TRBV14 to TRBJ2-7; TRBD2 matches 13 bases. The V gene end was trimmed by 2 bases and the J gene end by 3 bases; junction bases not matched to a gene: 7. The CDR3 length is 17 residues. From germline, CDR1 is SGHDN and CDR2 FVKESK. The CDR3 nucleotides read TGTGCCAGCAGCCAACGAGAGGGACTAGCGGGATACTACGAGCAGTACTTC. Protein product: CASSQREGLAGYYEQYF.

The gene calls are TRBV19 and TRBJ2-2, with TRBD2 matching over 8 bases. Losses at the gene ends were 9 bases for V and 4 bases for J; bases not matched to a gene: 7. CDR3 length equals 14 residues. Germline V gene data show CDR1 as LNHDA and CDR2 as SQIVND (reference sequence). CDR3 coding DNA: TGTGCCAGCACCATAGCGGGGATCACCGGGGAGCTGTTTTTT. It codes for CASTIAGITGELFF.

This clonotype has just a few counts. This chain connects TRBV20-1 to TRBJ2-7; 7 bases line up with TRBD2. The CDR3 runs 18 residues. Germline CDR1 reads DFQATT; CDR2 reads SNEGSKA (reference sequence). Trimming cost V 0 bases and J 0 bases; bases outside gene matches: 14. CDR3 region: CSAREEWASGPSSYEQYF. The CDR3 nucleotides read TGCAGTGCTAGAGAGGAGTGGGCTAGCGGACCGAGCTCCTACGAGCAGTACTTC.

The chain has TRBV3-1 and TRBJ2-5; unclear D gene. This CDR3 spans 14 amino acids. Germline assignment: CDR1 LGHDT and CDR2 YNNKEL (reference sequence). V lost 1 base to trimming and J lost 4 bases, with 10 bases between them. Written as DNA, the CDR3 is TGTGCCAGCAGCCAAGGAACAGTCGCAGAGACCCAGTACTTC. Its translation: CASSQGTVAETQYF.

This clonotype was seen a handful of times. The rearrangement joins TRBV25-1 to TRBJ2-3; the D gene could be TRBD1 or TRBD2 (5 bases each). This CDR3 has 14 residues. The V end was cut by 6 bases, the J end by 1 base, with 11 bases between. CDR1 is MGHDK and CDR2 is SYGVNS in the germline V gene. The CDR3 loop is CASSGGRGTDTQYF. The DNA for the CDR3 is TGTGCCAGCAGCGGAGGCAGGGGCACAGATACGCAGTATTTT. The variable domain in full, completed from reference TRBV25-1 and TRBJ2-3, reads EADIYQTPRYLVIGTGKKITLECSQTMGHDKMYWYQQDPGMELHLIHYSYGVNSTEKGDLSSESTVSRIRTEHFPLTLESARPSHTSQYLCASSGGRGTDTQYFGPGTRLTVL.

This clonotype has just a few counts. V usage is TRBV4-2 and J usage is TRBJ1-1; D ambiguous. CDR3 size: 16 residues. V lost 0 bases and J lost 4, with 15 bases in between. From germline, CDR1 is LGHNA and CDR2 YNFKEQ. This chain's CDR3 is CASSQEARAGGTEAFF. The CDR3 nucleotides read TGTGCCAGCAGCCAAGAGGCCCGGGCGGGTGGCACTGAAGCTTTCTTT.

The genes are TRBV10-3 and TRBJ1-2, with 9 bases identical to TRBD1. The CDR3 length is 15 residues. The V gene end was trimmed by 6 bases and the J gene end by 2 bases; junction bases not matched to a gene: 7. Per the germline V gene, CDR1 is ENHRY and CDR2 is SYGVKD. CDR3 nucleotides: TGTGCCATCAGCGGGGGACAGGGAAAAAACTATGGCTACACCTTC. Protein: CAISGGQGKNYGYTF.

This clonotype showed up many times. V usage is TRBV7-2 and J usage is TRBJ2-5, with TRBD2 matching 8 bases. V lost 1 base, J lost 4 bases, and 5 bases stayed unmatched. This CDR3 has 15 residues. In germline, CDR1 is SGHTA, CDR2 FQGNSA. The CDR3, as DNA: TGTGCCAGCAGCTTAGGGCGGGGGGAAACAGAGACCCAGTACTTC. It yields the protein CASSLGRGETETQYF.

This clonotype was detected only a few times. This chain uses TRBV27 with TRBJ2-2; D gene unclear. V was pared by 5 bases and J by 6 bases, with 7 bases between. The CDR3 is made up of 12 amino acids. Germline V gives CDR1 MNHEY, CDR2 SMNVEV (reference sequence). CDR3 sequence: CASSGAPGELFF. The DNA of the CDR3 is TGTGCCAGCAGTGGCGCGCCCGGGGAGCTGTTTTTT.

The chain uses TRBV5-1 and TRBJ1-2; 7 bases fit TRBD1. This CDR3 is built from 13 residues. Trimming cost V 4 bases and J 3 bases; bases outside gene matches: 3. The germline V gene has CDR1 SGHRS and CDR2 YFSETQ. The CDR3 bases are TGCGCCAGCAGCGTTACAGGGGACTATGGCTACACCTTC. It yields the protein CASSVTGDYGYTF.